One sample yielded the 20 T cell receptor beta chains listed below, sequenced in a study of cytomegalovirus exposure and HLA in healthy donors. In the PCR, 60 Vbeta and 13 Jbeta primers were used. Some clones are missing from TCRdb's copy, which holds only in-frame ones; the method was immunoSEQ multiplex PCR. The profile shows more than 140,000 clones, 82% of them singletons. What was sequenced was PBMCs. Source of these receptors: a middle-aged woman in good health and CMV-seronegative.

The rearrangement joins TRBV25-1 to TRBJ2-1, with D possibly being TRBD2 (6 bases). Germline V CDR1 and CDR2: MGHDK, SYGVNS. Trimming cost V 7 bases and J 0 bases, with 13 bases left between them. This CDR3 is 15 amino acids long. The DNA of the CDR3 is TGTGCCAGCATAAGCGGGTTGAGCTCCTACAATGAGCAGTTCTTC. Translation gives CASISGLSSYNEQFF.

This clone has more than one count but fewer than ten. The chain couples TRBV2 to TRBJ1-1, with TRBD1 identical over 9 bases. The CDR3 spans 14 residues. Germline values: CDR1 SNHLY, CDR2 FYNNEI. V was clipped by 6 bases and J by 4 bases; unmatched bases: 6. Here the CDR3 reads CASRPQGAATEAFF. CDR3 coding DNA: TGTGCCAGCAGGCCACAGGGGGCCGCCACTGAAGCTTTCTTT.

The chain employs TRBV7-9 and TRBJ2-5; TRBD2 is a possible D gene (6 bases). The length of the CDR3 is 13 residues. The germline V gene encodes CDR1 SEHNR and CDR2 FQNEAQ (reference sequence). V lost 4 bases and J 2 bases, leaving 8 bases between the germline ends. CDR3 amino acids: CASSSSVQETQYF. CDR3 in DNA: TGTGCCAGCAGCTCTAGCGTACAAGAGACCCAGTACTTC.

In its sample, this clone was seen a few times. The chain joins TRBV28 to TRBJ2-1, with 14 nucleotides matching TRBD2. J gave up 6 bases and V 3 bases, and 7 bases lay outside the gene matches. Germline-derived CDR1 and CDR2 are MDHEN and SYDVKM. The length of the CDR3 is 17 residues. CDR3 nucleotides: TGTGCCAGCAGTTTTGGGAGAGGACTAGCGGGAGGCAATGAGCAGTTCTTC. This sequence encodes CASSFGRGLAGGNEQFF.

This chain joins TRBV28 and TRBJ1-1, with D perhaps TRBD1 (5 bases). Trimming took off 1 base at V and 4 bases at J, with 10 bases between the two ends. This CDR3 has 14 amino acids. Germline assignment: CDR1 MDHEN and CDR2 SYDVKM. Here the CDR3 reads CASSLSGQGTEAFF. The DNA for the CDR3 is TGTGCCAGCAGTTTATCCGGGCAGGGCACTGAAGCTTTCTTT. The variable domain in full, with the rest retrieved from reference TRBV28 and TRBJ1-1, is DVKVTQSSRYLVKRTGEKVFLECVQDMDHENMFWYRQDPGLGLRLIYFSYDVKMKEKGDIPEGYSVSREKKERFSLILESASTNQTSMYLCASSLSGQGTEAFFGQGTRLTVV.

The CDR3 DNA sequence: TGCGCCAGCAGTGTTCGGGGGAGGGCCTACATCCCTCAAGAGACCCAGTACTTC. Amino acids: CASSVRGRAYIPQETQYF. The rearrangement joins TRBV10-2 to TRBJ2-5; TRBD2 aligns across 7 bases. The length of the CDR3 is 18 residues. The ends lost 4 bases at V and 2 bases at J; junction bases unmatched: 16. Looked up from germline, CDR1 is WSHSY and CDR2 is SAAADI.

The sample holds a few counts of this clone. This chain joins TRBV5-1 and TRBJ1-2; maybe TRBD1 (6 bases). The CDR3 totals 14 residues. Germline loops: CDR1 SGHRS, CDR2 YFSETQ. Deletions cut 4 bases from V and 10 bases from J, with 20 bases between. CDR3 amino acids: CASSPAGATYVYTF. DNA for the CDR3: TGCGCCAGCAGCCCCGCAGGGGCCACCTACGTCTACACCTTC.

The V call is TRBV10-3, the J call TRBJ1-5; the D is unclear. Trimming cost V 2 bases and J 3 bases, with 8 bases left between them. CDR3 size: 14 residues. CDR1 and CDR2 (germline): ENHRY, SYGVKD. Here the CDR3 DNA reads TGTGCCATCAGTGAGCCAGAATCCAATCAGCCCCAGCATTTT. This gives the protein CAISEPESNQPQHF.

This rearrangement joins TRBV7-9 to TRBJ2-1; tentative D call: TRBD2 (6 bases). V gave up 4 bases and J gave up 7 bases, with 17 bases separating them. This CDR3 contains 15 residues. CDR1 and CDR2 from the germline V gene are SEHNR and FQNEAQ (reference sequence). The CDR3: CASSSPGESWNEQFF. As DNA, the CDR3 is TGTGCCAGCAGCTCCCCGGGGGAGTCTTGGAATGAGCAGTTCTTC.

V is TRBV7-3 and J is TRBJ2-7, with 8 bases fitting TRBD2. Germline trimming cut 5 bases from V and 2 bases from J; bases unmatched to any gene: 8. The CDR3 has 15 residues. CDR1 and CDR2 from the germline V gene are SGHTA and FQGTGA. The CDR3 protein is CASSRDTSGTYEQYF. CDR3 DNA sequence: TGTGCCAGCAGCCGCGACACTAGCGGAACCTACGAGCAGTACTTC.

The chain joins TRBV19 to TRBJ2-7; weak D call: TRBD2 (5 bases). The CDR3 loop spans 15 amino acids. Deletions cut 8 bases from V and 3 bases from J, with 20 bases between. Germline CDR1 LNHDA, CDR2 SQIVND (reference sequence). The CDR3 loop reads CASSAGLAPHYEQYF. The DNA of the CDR3 is TGTGCCAGTTCGGCGGGCCTCGCCCCCCACTACGAGCAGTACTTC.

The genes are TRBV4-3 and TRBJ2-6; no firm D call. The CDR3 is 15 residues long. The V gene's germline CDR1 is LGHNA and CDR2 YSLEER. The ends were cut back, 1 base at V and 0 bases at J, with 4 bases in the middle. The CDR3 nucleotides read TGCGCCAGCAGCCAAGCCGTCTCTGGGGCCAACGTCCTGACTTTC. It encodes CASSQAVSGANVLTF.

The chain is built from TRBV6-5 and TRBJ1-1, with D possibly TRBD1 on 6 matching bases. Germline V gives CDR1 MNHEY, CDR2 SVGAGI. The CDR3 loop spans 13 amino acids. Trimming stripped 7 bases from V and 3 bases from J, with 12 bases between. The CDR3 DNA follows: TGTGCCAGCATACCGGACAGCCACACTGAAGCTTTCTTT. Its translation is CASIPDSHTEAFF.

The rearrangement uses TRBV6-1 and TRBJ1-6, with D perhaps matching TRBD1 (5 bases). Per germline, CDR1 MNHNS and CDR2 SASEGT. Trimming removed 3 bases from V and 13 bases from J, with 19 bases in between. The CDR3 is 15 amino acids. The CDR3 is CASSDPGHPYGPLHF. The CDR3 nucleotides read TGTGCCAGCAGTGACCCCGGACATCCTTATGGGCCCCTCCACTTT.

This chain uses TRBV28 with TRBJ2-7; 10 nucleotides line up with TRBD2. Losses at the gene ends were 6 bases for V and 3 bases for J; bases not matched to a gene: 5. Germline V gives CDR1 MDHEN, CDR2 SYDVKM. This CDR3 is built from 14 residues. Here the CDR3 reads CASSLAGAIYEQYF. The CDR3 DNA follows: TGTGCCAGCAGCCTAGCGGGAGCAATCTACGAGCAGTACTTC.

The gene calls are TRBV4-3 and TRBJ2-1; 8 bases align to TRBD2. Germline assignment: CDR1 LGHNA and CDR2 YSLEER. The CDR3 length is 18 residues. Trimming at V came to 5 bases and at J to 6 bases, leaving 18 bases not matched to a gene. CDR3 bases: TGCGCCAGCAGCGAAGTTTTAGGGGGGCTAGCGGGTTTCAATGAGCAGTTCTTC. It translates to CASSEVLGGLAGFNEQFF.

The chain is built from TRBV4-1 and TRBJ1-2; a weak D match, TRBD1 (6 bases). In germline, CDR1 is MGHRA, CDR2 YSYEKL. This CDR3 contains 14 residues. V was trimmed by 2 bases and J by 4 bases, leaving 11 bases between them. CDR3 in amino acids: CASSQPDRPYGYTF. Here the CDR3 DNA reads TGCGCCAGCAGCCAACCGGACAGACCCTATGGCTACACCTTC.

This chain uses TRBV15 with TRBJ2-7; TRBD2 aligns across 13 bases. Germline lookup yields CDR1 LNHNV and CDR2 YYDKDF (reference sequence). V shed 4 bases, J shed 3 bases, and the junction held 6 bases outside the gene matches. The CDR3 has 16 residues. The CDR3 protein is CATSILRTSGSYEQYF. The CDR3 DNA sequence: TGTGCCACCAGCATCCTCCGGACTAGCGGGAGCTACGAGCAGTACTTC.

V is TRBV11-2 and J is TRBJ1-2; 8 positions agree with TRBD1. Per the germline V gene, CDR1 is SGHAT and CDR2 is FQNNGV. CDR3 length equals 14 residues. J was trimmed by 1 base and V by 4 bases; bases with no gene match: 2. DNA for the CDR3: TGTGCCAGCAGCTCGGACAGGGATAACTATGGCTACACCTTC. This sequence encodes CASSSDRDNYGYTF.

Written as DNA, the CDR3 is TGTGCCAGTAGAGTACGTGGGATCACCTCCGGAGGGGCCGGGGAGCTGTTTTTT. The encoded protein is CASRVRGITSGGAGELFF. The chain couples TRBV19 to TRBJ2-2, with a weak D call TRBD2 (6 bases). The germline V and J ends were trimmed by 6 bases and 6 bases, with 26 bases remaining between them. The CDR3 is 18 amino acids. The germline V gene encodes CDR1 LNHDA and CDR2 SQIVND (reference sequence). Combining the CDR3 with reference TRBV19 and TRBJ2-2 gives the whole variable domain DGGITQSPKYLFRKEGQNVTLSCEQNLNHDAMYWYRQDPGQGLRLIYYSQIVNDFQKGDIAEGYSVSREKKESFPLTVTSAQKNPTAFYLCASRVRGITSGGAGELFFGEGSRLTVL.